Sequencing of this T cell receptor beta chain was carried out in a study of T-cell reconstitution after alpha-beta-depleted transplantation in children. This clonotype occurred many times. Per germline, CDR1 DFQATT and CDR2 SNEGSKA (reference sequence). The CDR3 covers 19 residues. V dropped 6 bases and J dropped 2; count of bases not matched to a gene: 19. It was with unique molecular identifiers that the TCRbeta library was prepared. TCRdb redid the calling of the PCR reads with MiXCR, one entry per CDR3 protein. The profile shows roughly 45,000 distinct CDR3 sequences, about 10% of them singletons.

The sample consisted of PBMCs, mostly from graft donor cells, taken 60 days after TCRalphabeta/CD19-depleted stem cell transplant. The gene calls are TRBV20-1 and TRBJ2-1; 10 bases agree with TRBD2. The receptor's source is a male patient under 10 years old who had a stem cell transplant for chronic granulomatous disease, so the T cells may come from the graft donor. The CDR3 reads CSAKSIYTGTSATYNEQFF. In DNA form, the CDR3 reads TGCAGTGCCAAGTCCATTTATACCGGGACTAGCGCCACCTACAATGAGCAGTTCTTC.